The following is a T cell receptor (beta chain) sequence with its context. This entry belongs to a study of blood T cell repertoires in COVID-19. Participants came from around 25 US areas, aged roughly 18 to 100 years. CDR1 is MGHRA, CDR2 YSYEKL, per germline. The CDR3 extends over 16 amino acids. V was pared by 1 base and J by 3 bases, with 16 bases between. TCRdb's copy holds only in-frame clones and misses some; the assay was immunoSEQ multiplex PCR. The sample lists about 460,000 clones; approximately 91% were seen once. The receptor was isolated from a woman in her sixties or seventies who had recovered from COVID-19. Sequences were obtained from PBMCs or T cells enriched from blood (not recorded which). The chain employs TRBV4-1 and TRBJ2-7, with TRBD2 as a possible D gene (5 bases). The CDR3 sequence: CASSQAVRPGSYEQYF. The CDR3 DNA follows: TGCGCCAGCAGCCAAGCGGTCCGACCGGGGAGCTACGAGCAGTACTTC.